This T cell receptor beta chain was identified in a study of T cells in Graves' hyperthyroidism and ophthalmopathy. Germline-derived CDR1 and CDR2 are LGHNA and YSLEER. This CDR3 contains 15 residues. Deletions cut 0 bases from V and 1 base from J, with 9 bases between. Note on this clonotype: The antigen remains unidentified.

Not enrolled were patients with uncontrolled infection, other autoimmune disease, pregnancy or lactation. Diagnoses were established using clinical symptoms, serum thyroxine and TRAb, thyroid ultrasound and orbital computed tomography. General study findings and limits: Ophthalmopathy could be told apart from stable hyperthyroidism with a 13 V-J model.

Researchers amplified the TCR beta CDR3 regions from RNA transcripts. In the first-round RT-PCR of the TCR CDR3, the HTBI primer set was used. TCRdb fed the multiplex PCR reads into MiXCR, producing one record per CDR3 protein. Found here are hundreds of thousands of distinct CDR3 sequences, about a fifth of them singletons; the top ten hold about 34%. The source is a man younger than 40 with Graves' ophthalmopathy. The V gene is TRBV4-3, the J gene TRBJ1-2; no definite D call. The sequencing sample was made of blood. In DNA, the CDR3 is TGCGCCAGCAGCCAAGAGGCGGCGGTTAACTATGGCTACACCTTC. Protein: CASSQEAAVNYGYTF.